The 21 T cell receptor beta chains below all came from one sample that was sequenced in a study of blood T cell repertoires in COVID-19. Sequencing used immunoSEQ multiplex PCR; TCRdb keeps in-frame clones, though not all of them. Of 60,000 to 65,000 clones in the sample, approximately 80% were seen once. The specimen sequenced was peripheral blood. These TCRs come from a man aged 45 to 65 with COVID-19, enrolled during active disease.

The chain joins TRBV7-9 to TRBJ2-5; TRBD1 agrees at 8 bases. Looked up from germline, CDR1 is SEHNR and CDR2 is FQNEAQ (reference sequence). The CDR3 runs to 14 residues. V gave up 3 bases and J gave up 4 bases; unmatched junction bases: 4. Written as DNA, the CDR3 is TGTGCCAGCAGCTTCCAGGGGGCGGGAGAGACCCAGTACTTC. This translates into CASSFQGAGETQYF.

The rearrangement uses TRBV6-6 and TRBJ1-2; no firm D call. This CDR3 has 13 amino acids. Germline V gives CDR1 MNHNY, CDR2 SVGAGI (reference sequence). Trimming took off 2 bases at V and 8 bases at J, with 12 bases between the two ends. DNA of the CDR3: TGTGCCAGCAGTTACGAAGGACTAGAGGGCTACACCTTC. This codes for CASSYEGLEGYTF.

J is TRBJ1-4 and V is TRBV2, with 8 bases lining up with TRBD1. The CDR3 is 17 amino acids. The ends lost 6 bases at V and 5 bases at J; junction bases unmatched: 14. The germline gives CDR1 SNHLY, CDR2 FYNNEI. CDR3 residues: CASSAPGQATLNEKLFF. CDR3 nucleotide sequence: TGTGCCAGCAGCGCACCGGGACAGGCTACCCTCAATGAAAAACTGTTTTTT.

In DNA form, the CDR3 reads TGCGCCAGCAGCTTGGAGGGGGCGGCTTCTGGAAACACCATATATTTT. This translates into CASSLEGAASGNTIYF. The V gene is TRBV5-1, the J gene TRBJ1-3; TRBD1 matches 7 bases. This CDR3 has 16 amino acids. The junction had 4 bases not matched to a gene; V was cut back by 0 bases and J by 1 base. Germline values: CDR1 SGHRS, CDR2 YFSETQ.

V gene TRBV28 combines with J gene TRBJ2-7; D call uncertain. Germline CDR1 and CDR2: MDHEN and SYDVKM. The CDR3 is made up of 11 amino acids. Trimming pared 6 bases from V and 2 bases from J, leaving 5 bases between. The CDR3 region is CASRAPYEQYF. The CDR3 nucleotides are TGTGCCAGCAGGGCTCCCTACGAGCAGTACTTC. Drawing the rest from reference TRBV28 and TRBJ2-7, the complete variable domain is DVKVTQSSRYLVKRTGEKVFLECVQDMDHENMFWYRQDPGLGLRLIYFSYDVKMKEKGDIPEGYSVSREKKERFSLILESASTNQTSMYLCASRAPYEQYFGPGTRLTVT.

This clone was observed a few times. This chain links TRBV7-3 with TRBJ2-7, with D maybe TRBD1 (7 bases). The CDR3 spans 14 residues. Trimming took off 5 bases at V and 5 bases at J, with 16 bases between the two ends. CDR1 and CDR2 from the germline V gene are SGHTA and FQGTGA. CDR3 region: CASSPQGWGDEQYF. CDR3 DNA sequence: TGTGCCAGCAGCCCACAGGGGTGGGGGGACGAGCAGTACTTC.

J is TRBJ2-2 and V is TRBV27, with D unclear. CDR3 length equals 12 residues. The V end was cut by 6 bases, the J end by 2 bases, with 4 bases between. Germline lookup yields CDR1 MNHEY and CDR2 SMNVEV (reference sequence). This CDR3 reads CASRRNTGELFF. The CDR3 DNA reads as TGTGCCAGCAGGAGAAACACCGGGGAGCTGTTTTTT.

The rearrangement uses TRBV9 and TRBJ2-1; 12 nucleotides align to TRBD1. This CDR3 is built from 16 residues. J was trimmed by 9 bases and V by 4 bases; bases with no gene match: 11. The germline V gene encodes CDR1 SGDLS and CDR2 YYNGEE. The CDR3 sequence: CASSLQSGQGAVEQFF. The CDR3 DNA reads as TGTGCCAGCAGCCTCCAGTCGGGACAGGGGGCCGTTGAGCAGTTCTTC.

The rearrangement uses TRBV4-2 and TRBJ2-7, with TRBD1 identical over 9 bases. There are 16 residues in the CDR3. CDR1 is LGHNA, CDR2 YNFKEQ, per germline. The junction had 9 bases not matched to a gene; V was cut back by 2 bases and J by 4 bases. For the CDR3, the DNA is TGTGCCAGCAGCCAAAGCCCGGGGACAGGGAATTACGAGCAGTACTTC. Residues: CASSQSPGTGNYEQYF.

Only one count was recorded for this clone. The chain links TRBV24-1 to TRBJ1-2; 9 positions agree with TRBD1. The V and J ends lost 2 bases and 1 base, in that order; junction bases with no gene match: 4. Germline V CDR1 and CDR2: KGHDR, SFDVKD. CDR3 size: 16 residues. The CDR3 sequence: CATSDSGQGGNYGYTF. DNA of the CDR3: TGTGCCACCAGTGATTCGGGACAGGGTGGTAACTATGGCTACACCTTC.

V is TRBV19 and J is TRBJ2-1, with 7 positions matching TRBD1. This CDR3 is built from 11 residues. V was clipped by 2 bases and J by 16 bases; unmatched bases: 5. Looked up from germline, CDR1 is LNHDA and CDR2 is SQIVND (reference sequence). This CDR3 is CASSITDRPFF. For the CDR3, the DNA is TGTGCCAGTAGTATAACGGACAGGCCCTTCTTC.

The chain recombines TRBV3-1 (or the pseudogene TRBV3-2) with TRBJ2-3; TRBD1 agrees at 9 bases. Germline CDR1 reads LGHDT; CDR2 reads YNNKEL (reference sequence). The trim removed 3 bases at V and 1 base at J, leaving 2 bases unmatched. The CDR3 runs to 15 residues. In DNA form, the CDR3 reads TGTGCCAGCAGCCAGTGGACAGGGGGCACAGATACGCAGTATTTT. Its translation is CASSQWTGGTDTQYF.

A single count supports this clone. The genes are TRBV2 and TRBJ2-1, with D perhaps matching TRBD1 (5 bases). The CDR3 contains 12 residues. V shed 6 bases and J shed 7 bases, with 10 bases lying between them. The germline V gene has CDR1 SNHLY and CDR2 FYNNEI. In nucleotides, the CDR3 is TGTGCCAGCAGGGAGTACAGGAATGAGCAGTTCTTC. Translating gives CASREYRNEQFF.

This chain uses TRBV28 with TRBJ1-1; 9 positions agree with TRBD1. The CDR3 totals 13 residues. V was clipped by 6 bases and J by 3 bases; unmatched bases: 2. In germline, CDR1 is MDHEN, CDR2 SYDVKM. The CDR3 spells CASRRQGDTEAFF. The CDR3 DNA reads TGTGCCAGCAGACGACAGGGGGACACTGAAGCTTTCTTT.

The chain employs TRBV3-1 (or the pseudogene TRBV3-2) and TRBJ2-5, with TRBD2 matching 11 bases. Germline V gene data show CDR1 as LGHDT and CDR2 as YNNKEL (reference sequence). This CDR3 comprises 16 residues. V shed 6 bases and J 6 bases; nucleotides not matched to a gene: 12. The CDR3: CASSPSLAGASQTQYF. Written as DNA, the CDR3 is TGTGCCAGCAGTCCCTCACTAGCGGGAGCTAGTCAGACCCAGTACTTC.

The rearrangement joins TRBV6-2 or TRBV6-3 to TRBJ1-1; D is unresolved. Germline V gene lookup returns CDR1 MNHEY and CDR2 SVGEGT. This CDR3 has 14 amino acids. Trimming cost V 2 bases and J 0 bases, with 7 bases left between them. CDR3: CASSYAEMNTEAFF. The CDR3 nucleotides read TGTGCCAGCAGTTACGCGGAGATGAACACTGAAGCTTTCTTT.

The chain couples TRBV5-1 to TRBJ1-1; 8 nucleotides match TRBD1. V dropped 3 bases and J dropped 0; count of bases not matched to a gene: 7. Germline CDR1 SGHRS, CDR2 YFSETQ. This CDR3 region has 16 residues. Written as DNA, the CDR3 is TGCGCCAGCAGCTACCAGACAGGGGCCCTGAACACTGAAGCTTTCTTT. As protein: CASSYQTGALNTEAFF.

CDR3 amino acids: CASSSGTGKYEQYF. The CDR3 coding sequence is TGTGCCAGCAGTTCCGGGACAGGCAAATACGAGCAGTACTTC. The V call is TRBV2, the J call TRBJ2-7; TRBD1 aligns across 8 bases. Germline CDR1 reads SNHLY; CDR2 reads FYNNEI. V shed 5 bases, J shed 4 bases, and the junction held 7 bases outside the gene matches. The CDR3 runs 14 residues.

The chain joins TRBV3-1 (or the pseudogene TRBV3-2) to TRBJ1-5; 8 bases agree with TRBD1. The length of the CDR3 is 14 residues. CDR1 and CDR2 (germline): LGHDT, YNNKEL (reference sequence). Losses at the gene ends were 5 bases for V and 4 bases for J; bases not matched to a gene: 4. The chain's CDR3 is CASSFQGANQPQHF. The CDR3 DNA follows: TGTGCCAGCAGCTTTCAGGGGGCGAATCAGCCCCAGCATTTT.

The chain has TRBV5-1 and TRBJ2-2, with 7 bases that match TRBD1. In germline, CDR1 is SGHRS, CDR2 YFSETQ. There are 14 residues in the CDR3. Trimming took 5 bases from V and 5 from J; bases not matched to a gene: 6. The CDR3 nucleotides read TGCGCCAGCAGGAATACAGGGGCAACCGGGGAGCTGTTTTTT. It is translated as CASRNTGATGELFF.

The V and J genes are TRBV19 and TRBJ2-1; 7 nucleotides agree with TRBD2. Per germline, CDR1 LNHDA and CDR2 SQIVND (reference sequence). Germline trimming cut 5 bases from V and 8 bases from J; bases unmatched to any gene: 3. The CDR3 runs to 12 residues. CDR3 amino acids: CASSGRGDEQFF. The DNA of the CDR3 is TGTGCCAGTAGTGGCCGGGGGGATGAGCAGTTCTTC.